Included here is one TCR beta chain sequence, with context. The CDR3 covers 15 residues. V was clipped by 2 bases and J by 2 bases, with 11 bases between them. CDR1 KGHSH and CDR2 LQKENI come from the germline V gene. The sample comes from a study of blood T cell repertoires in COVID-19. Across the study: COVID-19 samples, acute and convalescent, were from the United States, Italy and Spain.

The data were produced by immunoSEQ multiplex PCR, yet TCRdb's version contains in-frame clones alone and is incomplete. Of a few hundred thousand clones in the sample, 75% to 90% were seen once. Sequences were obtained from PBMCs or T cells enriched from blood (not recorded which). The chain combines TRBV18 with TRBJ2-3, with D maybe TRBD1 (6 bases). This TCR derives from a man aged 18 to 30 who had recovered from COVID-19. The CDR3: CASSPYEGVTDTQYF. DNA for the CDR3: TGTGCCAGCTCACCATATGAGGGGGTCACAGATACGCAGTATTTT. Filled out from reference TRBV18 and TRBJ2-3, the complete variable domain reads NAGVMQNPRHLVRRRGQEARLRCSPMKGHSHVYWYRQLPEEGLKFMVYLQKENIIDESGMPKERFSAEFPKEGPSILRIQQVVRGDSAAYFCASSPYEGVTDTQYFGPGTRLTVL.